This paragraph covers one TCR beta chain sequence. This CDR3 is built from 17 residues. Trimming removed 2 bases from V and 3 bases from J; junction bases left unmatched: 4. Per germline, CDR1 SGHRS and CDR2 YFSETQ. This sample is part of a study of control samples from healthy donors and cancer patients. Libraries were prepared by immunoSEQ multiplex PCR; TCRdb keeps only in-frame clonotypes and omits some of them. The top ten hold about 1.6% of the sample, which has some 220,000 clones, around 94% seen once. The sequence derives from a man aged 45-65 years in good health. Sample: blood. The rearrangement joins TRBV5-1 to TRBJ2-2, with 13 bases aligning to TRBD2. CDR3 amino acids: CASSFTSGGADTGELFF. In nucleotides, the CDR3 is TGCGCCAGCAGCTTCACTAGCGGGGGGGCCGACACCGGGGAGCTGTTTTTT.